Listed below are T cell receptor beta chains from one sample, sequenced in a study of tumor T cells in aggressive B-cell lymphoma. Assay: immunoSEQ multiplex PCR; the TCRdb copy retains only in-frame clones and omits some. Among approximately 700 clones, about 90% were seen once, and the ten largest hold around 7.3%. The sequencing input was tumor tissue. The receptors were gathered from an adult with diffuse large B cell lymphoma. The CDR3 runs from the conserved cysteine through the conserved F or W. D genes are given only for firm matches. A clone size is listed for some rows: how often the clone was seen (once, few, many), or a class if it is expanded.

NA	NA	TRBV10-2	TRBJ1-2	CASSEFGQTNYGYTF	TGCGCCAGCAGTGAGTTTGGACAGACTAACTATGGCTACACCTTC
NA	NA	TRBV9	TRBJ1-5	CASSVGGGNNQPQHF	TGTGCCAGCAGCGTAGGCGGGGGGAACAATCAGCCCCAGCATTTT
TRBD1	once	TRBV7-9	TRBJ2-7	CASSDDRGLTPYEQYF	TGTGCCAGCAGCGATGACAGGGGCCTGACCCCCTACGAGCAGTACTTC
TRBD1	once	TRBV7-9	TRBJ2-3	CASREFRGPDTQYF	TGTGCCAGCAGGGAGTTCAGGGGGCCAGATACGCAGTATTTT
TRBD1	NA	TRBV7-9	TRBJ1-2	CASSFGRGQGDGYTF	TGTGCCAGCAGCTTCGGCAGGGGGCAGGGAGATGGCTACACCTTC
NA	NA	TRBV5-4	TRBJ1-2	CASSFLAGLGWYTF	TGTGCCAGCAGCTTTTTGGCCGGACTTGGTTGGTACACCTTC
TRBD2	few	TRBV4-2	TRBJ2-7	CASSQEPGGAYEQYF	TGTGCCAGCAGCCAAGAACCCGGGGGGGCCTACGAGCAGTACTTC
NA	NA	TRBV4-1	TRBJ2-7	CVSSQESRSYEQYF	TGCGTCAGCAGCCAAGAATCCAGGTCCTACGAGCAGTACTTC
NA	NA	TRBV5-4	TRBJ2-3	CASSLTVLDTQYF	TGTGCCAGCAGCTTGACTGTCCTGGATACGCAGTATTTT
NA	NA	TRBV7-9	TRBJ1-1	CASSQSRDTSFF	TGTGCCAGCAGCCAATCAAGGGACACTTCGTTCTTT
NA	NA	TRBV10-1	TRBJ1-1	CASMHYTEAFF	TGCGCCAGCATGCACTACACTGAAGCTTTCTTT
NA	NA	TRBV5-4	TRBJ1-1	CASSLWEDTEAFF	TGTGCCAGCAGCTTGTGGGAGGACACTGAAGCTTTCTTT
NA	NA	TRBV7-9	TRBJ1-1	CASSWTERNTEAFF	TGTGCCAGCAGCTGGACAGAAAGGAACACTGAAGCTTTCTTT
TRBD2	NA	TRBV5-1	TRBJ2-5	CASSPGLAGLETQYF	TGCGCCAGCAGCCCGGGACTAGCGGGGTTAGAGACCCAGTACTTC
TRBD1	NA	TRBV2	TRBJ1-5	CASSQGGGGQPQHF	TGTGCCAGCAGTCAGGGGGGAGGTGGGCAGCCCCAGCATTTT
NA	NA	TRBV9	TRBJ1-1	CASSQLNTEAFF	TGTGCCAGCAGTCAATTGAACACTGAAGCTTTCTTT
NA	NA	TRBV7-9	TRBJ2-1	CASSLLALVDNEQFF	TGTGCCAGCAGCTTACTAGCATTGGTAGACAATGAGCAGTTCTTC
NA	NA	TRBV5-1	TRBJ1-2	CASSLQPNYGYIF	TGCGCCAGCAGCTTACAACCTAACTATGGCTACATCTTC
NA	NA	TRBV9	TRBJ2-3	CASSVGASRTDTQYF	TGTGCCAGCAGCGTAGGGGCTAGCCGCACAGATACGCAGTATTTT
TRBD1	NA	TRBV16	TRBJ1-3	CASSHWDRLMPGNTIYF	TGTGCCAGCAGCCACTGGGACAGGCTTATGCCTGGAAACACCATATATTTT
NA	NA	TRBV7-9	TRBJ2-7	CASSPPTGSYEQYF	TGTGCCAGCAGCCCCCCTACAGGGTCGTACGAGCAGTACTTC
NA	NA	TRBV19	TRBJ1-6	CASRQASSYNSPLHF	TGTGCCAGCCGACAGGCGAGCTCCTATAATTCACCCCTCCACTTT
NA	NA	TRBV5-1	TRBJ1-6	CASSLEGDGSYNSPLHF	TGCGCCAGCAGCTTGGAGGGGGACGGGTCCTATAATTCACCCCTCCACTTT
TRBD1	NA	TRBV5-1	TRBJ1-2	CASSLGTGTKNYGYTF	TGCGCCAGCAGCTTGGGGACAGGGACGAAAAACTATGGCTACACCTTC
NA	NA	TRBV29-1	TRBJ1-2	CSVDRQNYGYTF	TGCAGCGTTGATCGACAGAATTATGGCTACACCTTC
TRBD1	NA	TRBV7-8	TRBJ1-1	CASSLAATGVEAFF	TGTGCCAGCAGCTTAGCCGCGACAGGGGTTGAAGCTTTCTTT
NA	NA	TRBV5-5	TRBJ1-3	CASSGRGRSPFSGNTIYF	TGTGCCAGCAGCGGAAGAGGCCGTTCCCCTTTCTCTGGAAACACCATATATTTT
NA	NA	TRBV9	TRBJ2-7	CASSVWASSYEQYF	TGTGCCAGCAGCGTATGGGCGTCCTCCTACGAGCAGTACTTC
NA	once	TRBV7-9	TRBJ1-6	CASSPDRLYSPLHF	TGTGCCAGCAGCCCGGACAGACTTTATTCACCCCTCCACTTT
TRBD1	few	TRBV5-1	TRBJ2-1	CASSLGTGRGNEQFF	TGCGCCAGCAGCCTAGGGACAGGGAGGGGCAATGAGCAGTTCTTC
NA	NA	TRBV19	TRBJ1-5	CASSTEGRSNQPQHF	TGTGCCAGTAGTACGGAGGGTAGATCCAATCAGCCCCAGCATTTT
NA	once	TRBV4-2	TRBJ1-2	CASSQEIRGFYGYTF	TGTGCCAGCAGCCAAGAGATCAGGGGATTCTATGGCTACACCTTC
NA	NA	TRBV6-5	TRBJ1-1	CASSYGPGYTEAFF	TGTGCCAGCAGTTACGGTCCGGGATACACTGAAGCTTTCTTT
NA	NA	TRBV18	TRBJ1-2	CASSPPSLDSYGYTF	TGTGCCAGCTCACCACCCTCGCTGGACAGCTATGGCTACACCTTC
TRBD2	NA	TRBV19	TRBJ2-7	CAGRGGSEQYF	TGTGCCGGTAGGGGAGGGAGCGAGCAGTACTTC
NA	once	TRBV11-2	TRBJ2-3	CASSWRFADTQYF	TGTGCCAGCAGCTGGCGGTTCGCAGATACGCAGTATTTT
NA	NA	TRBV21-1	TRBJ2-7	CAPRASAYEQYF	TGTGCCCCCAGAGCGTCCGCCTACGAGCAGTACTTC
TRBD1	NA	TRBV9	TRBJ2-1	CASSPQGGWGNEQFF	TGTGCCAGCAGCCCACAAGGGGGCTGGGGCAATGAGCAGTTCTTC
NA	NA	TRBV18	TRBJ2-3	CASSRGRDLDSTDTQYF	TGTGCCAGCTCACGAGGACGGGACTTAGATAGCACAGATACGCAGTATTTT
NA	NA	TRBV9	TRBJ1-1	CASSASPGLYTEAFF	TGTGCCAGCAGCGCTTCGCCGGGACTCTACACTGAAGCTTTCTTT
TRBD1	few	TRBV19	TRBJ1-4	CASRSGTGLPLTKLFF	TGTGCCAGTAGATCCGGGACAGGGCTACCCCTCACAAAACTGTTTTTT
TRBD1	NA	TRBV6-5	TRBJ2-4	CASSAGQDNKNIQYF	TGTGCCAGCAGTGCGGGACAGGACAACAAAAACATTCAGTACTTC
NA	NA	TRBV5-1	TRBJ1-2	CASSLIGAPNYGYTF	TGCGCCAGCAGCTTGATAGGGGCACCCAACTATGGCTACACCTTC
NA	once	TRBV9	TRBJ1-2	CASSVSQTETNYGYTF	TGTGCCAGCAGCGTATCCCAGACAGAGACTAACTATGGCTACACCTTC
TRBD1	NA	TRBV29-1	TRBJ1-2	CSVEGQGWGYGYTF	TGCAGCGTTGAAGGACAGGGGTGGGGCTATGGCTACACCTTC